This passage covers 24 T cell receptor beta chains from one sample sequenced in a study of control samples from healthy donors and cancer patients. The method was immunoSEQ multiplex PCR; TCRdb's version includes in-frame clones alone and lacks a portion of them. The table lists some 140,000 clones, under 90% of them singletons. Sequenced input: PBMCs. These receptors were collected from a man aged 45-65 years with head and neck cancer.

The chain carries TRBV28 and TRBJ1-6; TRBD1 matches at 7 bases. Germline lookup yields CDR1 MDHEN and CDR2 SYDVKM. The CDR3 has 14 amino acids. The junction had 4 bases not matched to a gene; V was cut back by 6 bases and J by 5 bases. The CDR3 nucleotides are TGTGCCAGCAGGGCAGGGGGACATAATTCACCCCTCCACTTT. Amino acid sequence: CASRAGGHNSPLHF. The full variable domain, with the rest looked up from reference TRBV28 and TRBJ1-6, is DVKVTQSSRYLVKRTGEKVFLECVQDMDHENMFWYRQDPGLGLRLIYFSYDVKMKEKGDIPEGYSVSREKKERFSLILESASTNQTSMYLCASRAGGHNSPLHFGNGTRLTVT.

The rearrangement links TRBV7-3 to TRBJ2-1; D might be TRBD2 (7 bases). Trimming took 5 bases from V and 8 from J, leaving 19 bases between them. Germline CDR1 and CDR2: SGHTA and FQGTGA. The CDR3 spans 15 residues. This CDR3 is CASSPSGPGGDEQFF. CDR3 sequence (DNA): TGTGCCAGCAGCCCGTCGGGACCGGGGGGCGATGAGCAGTTCTTC.

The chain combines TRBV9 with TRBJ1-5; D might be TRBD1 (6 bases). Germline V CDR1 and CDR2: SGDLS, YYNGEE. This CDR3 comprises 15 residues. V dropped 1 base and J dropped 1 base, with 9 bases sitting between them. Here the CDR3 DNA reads TGTGCCAGCAGCGTATCAGGGGAGAGCAATCAGCCCCAGCATTTT. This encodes CASSVSGESNQPQHF. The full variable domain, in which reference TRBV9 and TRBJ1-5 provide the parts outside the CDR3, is DSGVTQTPKHLITATGQRVTLRCSPRSGDLSVYWYQQSLDQGLQFLIQYYNGEERAKGNILERFSAQQFPDLHSELNLSSLELGDSALYFCASSVSGESNQPQHFGDGTRLSIL.

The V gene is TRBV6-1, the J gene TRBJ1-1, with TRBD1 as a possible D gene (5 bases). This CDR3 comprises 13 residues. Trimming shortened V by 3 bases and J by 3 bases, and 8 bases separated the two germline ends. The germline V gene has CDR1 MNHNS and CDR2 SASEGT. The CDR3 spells CASSEGGDTEAFF. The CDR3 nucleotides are TGTGCCAGCAGTGAGGGGGGGGACACTGAAGCTTTCTTT.

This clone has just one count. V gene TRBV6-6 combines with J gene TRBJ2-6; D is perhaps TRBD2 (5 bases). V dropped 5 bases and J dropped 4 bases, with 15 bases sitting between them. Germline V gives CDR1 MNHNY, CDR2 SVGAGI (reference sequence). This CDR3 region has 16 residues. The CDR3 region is CASSPPRVEGANVLTF. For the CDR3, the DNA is TGTGCCAGCAGTCCACCGAGGGTGGAAGGGGCCAACGTCCTGACTTTC.

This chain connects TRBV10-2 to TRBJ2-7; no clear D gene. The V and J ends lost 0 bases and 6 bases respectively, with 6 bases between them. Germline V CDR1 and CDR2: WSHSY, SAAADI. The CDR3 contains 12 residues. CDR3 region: CASSESVGEQYF. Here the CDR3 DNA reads TGCGCCAGCAGTGAGTCGGTCGGCGAGCAGTACTTC.

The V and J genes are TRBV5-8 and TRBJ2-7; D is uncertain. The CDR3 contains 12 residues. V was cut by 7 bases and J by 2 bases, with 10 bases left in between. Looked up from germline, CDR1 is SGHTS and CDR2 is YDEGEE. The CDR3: CASPLIAYEQYF. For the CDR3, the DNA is TGTGCCAGCCCCTTGATCGCCTACGAGCAGTACTTC.

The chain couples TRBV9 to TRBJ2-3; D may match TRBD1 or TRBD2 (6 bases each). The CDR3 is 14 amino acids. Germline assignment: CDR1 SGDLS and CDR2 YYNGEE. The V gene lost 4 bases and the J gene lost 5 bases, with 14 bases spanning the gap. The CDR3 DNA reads TGTGCCAGCAGCCTCTCCGGAGGGGGAGATACGCAGTATTTT. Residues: CASSLSGGGDTQYF.

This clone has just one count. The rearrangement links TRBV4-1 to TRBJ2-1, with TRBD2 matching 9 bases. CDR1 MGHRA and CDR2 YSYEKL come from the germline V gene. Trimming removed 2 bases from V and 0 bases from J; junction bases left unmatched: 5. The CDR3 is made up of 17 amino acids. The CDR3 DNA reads TGCGCCAGCAGCCAACCCTTTAGCGGGGGCTCCTACAATGAGCAGTTCTTC. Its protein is CASSQPFSGGSYNEQFF.

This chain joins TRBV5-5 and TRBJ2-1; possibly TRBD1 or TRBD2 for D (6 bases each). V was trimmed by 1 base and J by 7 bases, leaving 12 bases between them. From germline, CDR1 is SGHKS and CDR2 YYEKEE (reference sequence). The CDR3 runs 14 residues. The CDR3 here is CASSLPGAQNEQFF. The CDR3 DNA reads TGTGCCAGCAGCTTGCCGGGGGCGCAAAATGAGCAGTTCTTC.

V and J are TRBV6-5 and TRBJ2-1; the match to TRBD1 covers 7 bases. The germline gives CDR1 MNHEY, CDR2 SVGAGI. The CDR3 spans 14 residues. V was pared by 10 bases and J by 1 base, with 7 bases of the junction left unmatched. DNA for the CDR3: TGTGCCACAGTAGGCAGGGGGTCCTACAATGAGCAGTTCTTC. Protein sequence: CATVGRGSYNEQFF.

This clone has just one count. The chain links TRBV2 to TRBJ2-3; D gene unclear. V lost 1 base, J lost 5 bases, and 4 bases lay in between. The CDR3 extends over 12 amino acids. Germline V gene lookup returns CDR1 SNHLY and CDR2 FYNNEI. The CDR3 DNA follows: TGTGCCAGCAGTGAAGGTCAAGATACGCAGTATTTT. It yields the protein CASSEGQDTQYF.

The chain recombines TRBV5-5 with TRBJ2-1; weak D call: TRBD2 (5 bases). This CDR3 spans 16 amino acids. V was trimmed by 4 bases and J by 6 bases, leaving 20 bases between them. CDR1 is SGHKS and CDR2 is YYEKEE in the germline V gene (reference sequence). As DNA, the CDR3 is TGTGCCAGCAGCCCGGGGAGCTGGCTAGCCCTCAATGAGCAGTTCTTC. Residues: CASSPGSWLALNEQFF.

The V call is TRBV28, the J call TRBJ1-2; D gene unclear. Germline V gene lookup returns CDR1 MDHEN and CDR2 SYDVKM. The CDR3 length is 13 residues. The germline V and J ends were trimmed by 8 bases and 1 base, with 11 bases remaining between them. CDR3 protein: CASLLDGNYGYTF. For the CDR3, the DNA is TGTGCCAGCCTTCTGGACGGTAACTATGGCTACACCTTC.

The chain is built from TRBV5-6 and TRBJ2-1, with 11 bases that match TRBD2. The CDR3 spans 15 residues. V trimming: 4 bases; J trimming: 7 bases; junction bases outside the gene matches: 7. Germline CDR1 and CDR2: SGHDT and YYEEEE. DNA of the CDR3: TGTGCCAGCAGCCTAGGGACTAGCGGCTGGAATGAGCAGTTCTTC. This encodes CASSLGTSGWNEQFF.

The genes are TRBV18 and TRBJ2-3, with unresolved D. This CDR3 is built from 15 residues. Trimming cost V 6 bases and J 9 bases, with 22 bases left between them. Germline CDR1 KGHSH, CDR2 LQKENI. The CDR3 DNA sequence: TGTGCCAGCTCCCCCGCGGCAGACCAATCCCAAACGCAGTATTTT. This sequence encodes CASSPAADQSQTQYF.

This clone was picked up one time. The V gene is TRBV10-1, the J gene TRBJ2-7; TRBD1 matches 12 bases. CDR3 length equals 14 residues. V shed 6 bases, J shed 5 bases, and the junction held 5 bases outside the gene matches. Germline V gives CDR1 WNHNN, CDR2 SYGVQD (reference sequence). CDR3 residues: CASSTGTGGHEQYF. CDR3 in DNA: TGCGCCAGCAGCACCGGGACAGGGGGCCACGAGCAGTACTTC.

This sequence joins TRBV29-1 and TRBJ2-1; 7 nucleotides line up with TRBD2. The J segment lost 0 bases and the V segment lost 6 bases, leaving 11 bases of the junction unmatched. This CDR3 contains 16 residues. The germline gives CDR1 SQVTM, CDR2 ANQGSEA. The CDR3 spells CSVGTTRRNSYNEQFF. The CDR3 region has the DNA TGCAGCGTAGGGACTACTCGGCGCAACTCCTACAATGAGCAGTTCTTC.

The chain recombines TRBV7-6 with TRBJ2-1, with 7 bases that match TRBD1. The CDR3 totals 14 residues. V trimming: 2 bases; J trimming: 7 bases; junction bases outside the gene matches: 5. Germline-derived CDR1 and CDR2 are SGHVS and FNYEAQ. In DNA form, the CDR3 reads TGTGCCAGCAGCTTACAATACAGGGGAAATGAGCAGTTCTTC. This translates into CASSLQYRGNEQFF. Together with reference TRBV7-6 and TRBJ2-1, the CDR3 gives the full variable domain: GAGVSQSPRYKVTKRGQDVALRCDPISGHVSLYWYRQALGQGPEFLTYFNYEAQQDKSGLPNDRFSAERPEGSISTLTIQRTEQRDSAMYRCASSLQYRGNEQFFGPGTRLTVL.

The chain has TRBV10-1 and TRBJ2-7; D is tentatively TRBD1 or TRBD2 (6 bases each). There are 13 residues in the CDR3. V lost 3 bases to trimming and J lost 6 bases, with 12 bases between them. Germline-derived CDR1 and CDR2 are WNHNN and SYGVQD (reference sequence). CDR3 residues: CASSDGGRLEQYF. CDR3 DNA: TGCGCCAGCAGTGATGGGGGGCGCCTCGAGCAGTACTTC.

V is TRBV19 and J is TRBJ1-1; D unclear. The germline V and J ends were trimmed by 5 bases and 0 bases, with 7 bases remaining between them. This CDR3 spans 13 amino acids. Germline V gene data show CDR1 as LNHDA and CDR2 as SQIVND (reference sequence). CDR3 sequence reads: CASSPALNTEAFF. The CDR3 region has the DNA TGTGCCAGTAGTCCCGCCTTGAACACTGAAGCTTTCTTT.

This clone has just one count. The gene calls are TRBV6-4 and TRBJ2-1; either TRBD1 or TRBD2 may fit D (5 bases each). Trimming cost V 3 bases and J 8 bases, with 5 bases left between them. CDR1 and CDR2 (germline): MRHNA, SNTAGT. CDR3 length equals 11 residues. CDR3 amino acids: CASSEGDEQFF. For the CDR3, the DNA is TGTGCCAGCAGTGAGGGGGATGAGCAGTTCTTC.

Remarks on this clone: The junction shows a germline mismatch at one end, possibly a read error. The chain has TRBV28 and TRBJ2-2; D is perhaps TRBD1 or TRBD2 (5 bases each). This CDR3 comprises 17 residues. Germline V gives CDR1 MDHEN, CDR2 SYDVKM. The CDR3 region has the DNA TGTACCAGCAAGTTAGCCACCGGGACCCATAACACCGGGGAGCTGTTTTTT. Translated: CTSKLATGTHNTGELFF.

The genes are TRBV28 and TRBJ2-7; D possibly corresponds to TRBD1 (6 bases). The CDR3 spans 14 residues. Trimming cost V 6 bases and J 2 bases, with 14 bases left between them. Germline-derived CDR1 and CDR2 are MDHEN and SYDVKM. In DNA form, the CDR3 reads TGTGCCAGCAGCCGACCGGGACACCCCTACGAGCAGTACTTC. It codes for CASSRPGHPYEQYF. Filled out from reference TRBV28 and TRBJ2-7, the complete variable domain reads DVKVTQSSRYLVKRTGEKVFLECVQDMDHENMFWYRQDPGLGLRLIYFSYDVKMKEKGDIPEGYSVSREKKERFSLILESASTNQTSMYLCASSRPGHPYEQYFGPGTRLTVT.